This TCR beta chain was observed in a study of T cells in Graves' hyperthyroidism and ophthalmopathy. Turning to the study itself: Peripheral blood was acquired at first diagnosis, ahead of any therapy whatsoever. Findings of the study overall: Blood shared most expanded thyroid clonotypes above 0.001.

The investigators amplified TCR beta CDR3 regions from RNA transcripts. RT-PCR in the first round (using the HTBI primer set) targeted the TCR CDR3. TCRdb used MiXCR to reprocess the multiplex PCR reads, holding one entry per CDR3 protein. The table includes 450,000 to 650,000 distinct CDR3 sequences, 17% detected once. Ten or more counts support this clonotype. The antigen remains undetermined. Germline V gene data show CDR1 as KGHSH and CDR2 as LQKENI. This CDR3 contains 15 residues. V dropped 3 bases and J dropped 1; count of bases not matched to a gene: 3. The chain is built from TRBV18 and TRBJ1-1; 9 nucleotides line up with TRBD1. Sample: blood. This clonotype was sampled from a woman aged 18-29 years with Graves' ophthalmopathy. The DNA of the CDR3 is TGTGCCAGCTCACCCCGGACAGGGGAGAACACTGAAGCTTTCTTT. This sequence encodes CASSPRTGENTEAFF.